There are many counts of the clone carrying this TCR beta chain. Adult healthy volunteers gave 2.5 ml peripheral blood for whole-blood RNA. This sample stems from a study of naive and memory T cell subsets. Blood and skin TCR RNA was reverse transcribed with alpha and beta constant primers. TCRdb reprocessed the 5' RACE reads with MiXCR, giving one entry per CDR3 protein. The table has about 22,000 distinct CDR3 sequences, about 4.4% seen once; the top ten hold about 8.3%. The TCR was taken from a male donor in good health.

CDR3 residues: CASSDWANSNQPQHF. The CDR3 nucleotides are TGTGCCAGCAGTGATTGGGCAAATAGCAATCAGCCCCAGCATTTT. The gene calls are TRBV6-1 and TRBJ1-5; D call uncertain. Per germline, CDR1 MNHNS and CDR2 SASEGT. The ends were cut back, 3 bases at V and 0 bases at J, with 9 bases in the middle. CDR3 length equals 15 residues.